A single TCR beta chain is shown here with its context. The antigen remains unidentified. These data belong to a study of blood T cells in healthy people across ages. Study findings and constraints: The authors considered diversity estimates from one million T cells to be underestimates.

The ends were cut back, 2 bases at V and 8 bases at J, with 7 bases in the middle. CDR1 and CDR2 from the germline V gene are SGHRS and YFSETQ. The CDR3 extends over 11 amino acids. Together with a sample-barcoded 5' primer, a J-beta primer mix was included in a second PCR lasting about 7 to 11 cycles. MiXCR was run by TCRdb on the 5' RACE reads, yielding one entry per CDR3 protein. The sample lists 1.5 million to 2 million distinct CDR3 sequences, 49% occurring once. Material for sequencing was blood. This receptor was taken from a woman between 35 and 50 years old in good health. This chain joins TRBV5-1 and TRBJ1-2; D unclear. DNA for the CDR3: TGCGCCAGCAGCTTTGGGCGAGGCTACACCTTC. Its translation: CASSFGRGYTF.